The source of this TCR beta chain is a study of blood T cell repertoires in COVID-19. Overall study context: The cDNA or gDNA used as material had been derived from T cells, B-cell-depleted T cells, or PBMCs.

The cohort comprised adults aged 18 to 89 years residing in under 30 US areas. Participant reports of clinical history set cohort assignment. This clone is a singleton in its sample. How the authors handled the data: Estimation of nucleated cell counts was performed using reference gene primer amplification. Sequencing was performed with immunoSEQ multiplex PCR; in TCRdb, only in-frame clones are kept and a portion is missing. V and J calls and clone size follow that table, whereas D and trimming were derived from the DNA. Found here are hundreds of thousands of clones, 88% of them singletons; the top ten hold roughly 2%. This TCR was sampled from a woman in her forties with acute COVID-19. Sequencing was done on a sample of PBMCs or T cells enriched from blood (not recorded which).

The CDR3 bases are TGTGCCAGCAGTGAGGGACAGGCCTTCCATGGCTACACCTTC. Residues: CASSEGQAFHGYTF. The genes are TRBV25-1 and TRBJ1-2, with 8 bases identical to TRBD1. The CDR3 sequence is 14 residues long. Germline V gene lookup returns CDR1 MGHDK and CDR2 SYGVNS. Unmatched junction bases numbered 6, after V lost 3 bases and J lost 6 bases.